In this sample, the clone carrying this T cell receptor beta chain turned up many times. V lost 8 bases and J 11 bases, leaving 6 bases between the germline ends. Per germline, CDR1 MNHNS and CDR2 SASEGT. The CDR3 totals 8 residues. This entry is derived from a study of CD8+CD57+ T cells in acquired aplastic anemia. In the study overall: The mean DNA yield obtained from sorted CD4+ and CD8+ cells came to approximately 3 ug.

For sequencing, patients were chosen who had shown expansion of CD8+CD57+ cells by flow cytometry. Profiling that covered TCR beta VDJ and CDR3 relied on genomic DNA as its template. TCRdb reprocessed the reads via MiXCR and lists one record per CDR3 protein. The sample has approximately 150,000 distinct CDR3 sequences; around half are singletons. V is TRBV6-1 and J is TRBJ1-1; possibly TRBD1 for D (5 bases). The sequence derives from a human donor with aplastic anemia. The sequenced sample was sorted CD4+, CD8+, or CD8+CD57+ T cells (not recorded which) from PBMCs. CDR3 nucleotide sequence: TGTGCCAGCGGGGGGGCTTTCTTT. Its translation: CASGGAFF.